This T cell receptor beta chain was found in a study of response to subunit inactivated influenza vaccine. TCRdb reprocessed the RT-PCR reads with MiXCR, giving one entry per CDR3 protein. Of about 570,000 distinct CDR3 sequences in the sample, 11% were seen once. This clonotype was counted ten times or more. The CDR3 sequence is 14 residues long. Germline V gene sequence: CDR1 MGHRA, CDR2 YSYEKL. Trimming took 1 base from V and 9 from J; bases not matched to a gene: 4. Separately, the same data were catalogued under a study of T cells expressing NK-cell markers. That paper notes: UMIs accompanied the 5'RACE template switching by which TCR beta cDNA was made. Unclear, still, was the HCMV specificity of the expanded NKG2C+ T cell clones.

Source: PBMCs from blood, taken on the day of vaccination. The chain links TRBV4-1 to TRBJ2-1; TRBD1 matches 9 bases. This receptor was identified in a man in his fifties or sixties who received an inactivated influenza vaccine. CDR3 residues: CASSQAQGAAEQFF. The CDR3 region has the DNA TGCGCCAGCAGCCAAGCACAGGGGGCCGCTGAGCAGTTCTTC.